The rows below give T cell receptor beta chains drawn from one sample of a study of blood T cell repertoires in COVID-19. Method: immunoSEQ multiplex PCR; TCRdb's copy keeps in-frame clones and lacks some. Of 140,000 to 150,000 clones listed, roughly 84% were seen once; the top ten hold 5.8%. Sequences were obtained from PBMCs or T cells enriched from blood (not recorded which). Every receptor here comes from a woman in her fifties or sixties who had been exposed to COVID-19. The CDR3 runs from the conserved cysteine through the conserved F or W. D genes are given only for firm matches. Size values are once, few and many counts, or a class for expanded clones, and some rows have none.

d_call	clone_size	v_call	j_call	cdr3_nt	cdr3_aa
.	.	TRBV29-1	TRBJ2-7	TGCAGCGTTCGACAGGAAAACTCCTACGAGCAGTACTTC	CSVRQENSYEQYF
TRBD1	.	TRBV5-1	TRBJ2-5	TGCGCCAGCAGCGAGGACAGGAACCAAGAGACCCAGTACTTC	CASSEDRNQETQYF
.	.	TRBV25-1	TRBJ1-5	TGTGCCAGCAGTGCCAGGGGTCAGCCCCAGCATTTT	CASSARGQPQHF
TRBD2	.	TRBV7-2	TRBJ2-5	TGTGCCAGCAGCTTGCAGACTAGCGGGAGTGAGACCCAGTACTTC	CASSLQTSGSETQYF
.	.	TRBV6-5	TRBJ2-7	TGTGCCAGCTCCGAGGTCCAAGGGGCATACGAGCAGTACTTC	CASSEVQGAYEQYF
TRBD1	.	TRBV15	TRBJ2-7	TGTGCCACCAGCAGTAGGGACAGTCCCTACGAGCAGTACTTC	CATSSRDSPYEQYF
.	.	TRBV6-5	TRBJ1-3	TGTGCCAGCAGTTATGGAGACACCATATATTTT	CASSYGDTIYF
.	.	TRBV9	TRBJ1-4	TGTGCCAGCAGCCCCCATGCTAATGAAAAACTGTTTTTT	CASSPHANEKLFF
TRBD2	.	TRBV27	TRBJ2-1	TGTGCCAGCAGGGGTGCGGGAGTAGGCCAATCGGAGCAGTTCTTC	CASRGAGVGQSEQFF
.	.	TRBV5-1	TRBJ1-3	TGCGCCAGCAGCCTACAGACAGGCTCTGGAAACACCATATATTTT	CASSLQTGSGNTIYF
.	.	TRBV10-1	TRBJ1-5	TGCGCCAGCAGTGGAGACAGCTACAATCAGCCCCAGCATTTT	CASSGDSYNQPQHF
TRBD1	.	TRBV7-9	TRBJ1-1	TGTGCCAGCAGCGAGACAGGGATGAACACTGAAGCTTTCTTT	CASSETGMNTEAFF
.	.	TRBV6-4	TRBJ1-2	TGTGCCAGATTACTTGGACGGGATTATTCGTATGGCTACACCTTC	CARLLGRDYSYGYTF
.	once	TRBV19	TRBJ1-1	TGTGCCAGTACCCCTGTCCCGCCAGGGATGAACACTGAAGCTTTCTTT	CASTPVPPGMNTEAFF
.	.	TRBV13	TRBJ2-7	TGTGCCAGCAGCTTCCGCGGGATATCCTACGAGCAGTACTTC	CASSFRGISYEQYF
TRBD1	.	TRBV6-1	TRBJ1-5	TGTGCCAGCAGTGAAGAGGGGGCAAATCAGCCCCAGCATTTT	CASSEEGANQPQHF
.	.	TRBV27	TRBJ1-5	TGTGCCAGCAGTTCCAGGGTAAGCAATCAGCCCCAGCATTTT	CASSSRVSNQPQHF
TRBD1	.	TRBV19	TRBJ1-3	TGTGCCAGTAGCCCATCGACAGGGGCAGGAAACACCATATATTTT	CASSPSTGAGNTIYF
TRBD2	once	TRBV7-2	TRBJ2-2	TGTGCCAGCAGCTCGGGACTAGCGGGGAGTCTTAACACCGGGGAGCTGTTTTTT	CASSSGLAGSLNTGELFF
.	.	TRBV3-1/TRBV3-2	TRBJ1-2	TGTGCCAGCAGCCAAGGGGGGGTTAGGAACGGCTACACCTTC	CASSQGGVRNGYTF
.	once	TRBV7-8	TRBJ1-1	TGTGCCAGCAGCTTGAGCGGACCAAACACTGAAGCTTTCTTT	CASSLSGPNTEAFF
TRBD1	once	TRBV25-1	TRBJ1-5	TGTGCCAGCAGTGAAAGAGGGGGCGCCCAGCCCCAGCATTTT	CASSERGGAQPQHF
.	once	TRBV9	TRBJ2-6	TGTGCCAGCAGCGTAGGTTCCGGGGTTGGGGCCAACGTCCTGACTTTC	CASSVGSGVGANVLTF
.	.	TRBV5-6	TRBJ1-1	TGTGCCAGCAGCTCCCCCCTGGGGGGAACTGAAGCTTTCTTT	CASSSPLGGTEAFF
TRBD1	.	TRBV29-1	TRBJ1-1	TGCAGCGGTGCGACAGGGGGCTGGACTGAAGCTTTCTTT	CSGATGGWTEAFF
.	.	TRBV24-1	TRBJ2-2	TGTGCCACCCAGTCCGACATTAACACCGGGGAGCTGTTTTTT	CATQSDINTGELFF
TRBD2	.	TRBV3-1/TRBV3-2	TRBJ2-3	TGTGCCAGCTGGCGGGGGGGGCCAACAGATACGCAGTATTTT	CASWRGGPTDTQYF
TRBD1	.	TRBV5-5	TRBJ2-5	TGTGCCAGCAGCTCCCTTCCCGGGACAGGGGGCCAAGAGACCCAGTACTTC	CASSSLPGTGGQETQYF
TRBD1	.	TRBV12-3/TRBV12-4	TRBJ1-2	TGTGCCAGCAGTTTACGGGACAGGGCTGGCTACACCTTC	CASSLRDRAGYTF